Listed below are T cell receptor beta chains from one sample, sequenced in a study of glioma-infiltrating T cells after dendritic cell vaccination. Data came from immunoSEQ multiplex PCR; TCRdb stores just in-frame clones and leaves some out. The sample carries approximately 50,000 clones, around nine tenths recorded once. This specimen consisted of blood, obtained after dendritic cell vaccination. The receptors were gathered from a human donor with glioblastoma. Both conserved end residues are part of each CDR3. Fields, in order: clone size, J gene, D gene, V gene, CDR3 protein, CDR3 DNA. A D gene is named only where the DNA matches it firmly. Size values are once, few and many counts, or a class for expanded clones, and some rows have none.

size: NA
J: TRBJ2-1
D: NA
V: TRBV29-1
CDR3: CSVPWRGNEQFF
DNA: TGCAGCGTGCCCTGGAGAGGGAATGAGCAGTTCTTC

size: once
J: TRBJ2-3
D: TRBD1
V: TRBV5-4
CDR3: CASSLGGGQGGSDTQYF
DNA: TGTGCCAGCAGCTTGGGGGGGGGACAGGGGGGCTCAGATACGCAGTATTTT

size: NA
J: TRBJ2-2
D: NA
V: TRBV10-3
CDR3: CAGGGNRGAGTGELFF
DNA: TGTGCCGGGGGGGGGAATCGGGGGGCCGGGACCGGGGAGCTGTTTTTT

size: NA
J: TRBJ1-1
D: NA
V: TRBV5-4
CDR3: CASSRSGIAFF
DNA: TGTGCCAGCAGCCGCTCAGGGATAGCTTTCTTT

size: NA
J: TRBJ2-1
D: TRBD2
V: TRBV7-2
CDR3: CASLQVAGTYNEQFF
DNA: TGTGCCAGCCTACAGGTAGCGGGGACCTACAATGAGCAGTTCTTC

size: NA
J: TRBJ2-3
D: NA
V: TRBV6-6
CDR3: CASSYRVDTQYF
DNA: TGTGCCAGCAGTTACCGTGTTGATACGCAGTATTTT

size: NA
J: TRBJ2-7
D: TRBD1
V: TRBV4-2
CDR3: CASSQDGQGGTYEQYF
DNA: TGTGCCAGCAGCCAAGATGGACAGGGGGGTACCTACGAGCAGTACTTC

size: NA
J: TRBJ2-7
D: NA
V: TRBV28
CDR3: CASRIEGRGYEQYF
DNA: TGTGCCAGCAGGATTGAGGGGAGGGGGTACGAGCAGTACTTC

size: NA
J: TRBJ1-2
D: NA
V: TRBV5-4
CDR3: CASSSGSRNYGYTF
DNA: TGTGCCAGCAGTTCGGGATCCAGGAACTATGGCTACACCTTC

size: NA
J: TRBJ2-7
D: TRBD2
V: TRBV5-1
CDR3: CASSPGTSGRSSYEQYF
DNA: TGCGCCAGCAGCCCCGGGACTAGCGGGAGGAGCTCCTACGAGCAGTACTTC

size: NA
J: TRBJ1-4
D: NA
V: TRBV6-5
CDR3: CASSYSSGGGEKLFF
DNA: TGTGCCAGCAGTTACTCCTCCGGGGGTGGTGAAAAACTGTTTTTT

size: NA
J: TRBJ2-1
D: NA
V: TRBV5-4
CDR3: CASSLGGGEANEQFF
DNA: TGTGCCAGCAGCTTGGGGGGGGGCGAAGCAAATGAGCAGTTCTTC

size: NA
J: TRBJ2-1
D: NA
V: TRBV28
CDR3: CASRSSPPNEQFF
DNA: TGTGCCAGCAGGTCTAGCCCCCCCAATGAGCAGTTCTTC

size: few
J: TRBJ2-7
D: NA
V: TRBV5-5
CDR3: CASSFSVYEQYF
DNA: TGTGCCAGCAGCTTCTCAGTTTACGAGCAGTACTTC

size: once
J: TRBJ2-5
D: TRBD2
V: TRBV7-9
CDR3: CASSSGLAGVRETQYF
DNA: TGTGCCAGCAGCAGTGGGCTAGCGGGAGTTAGAGAGACCCAGTACTTC

size: NA
J: TRBJ1-2
D: TRBD1
V: TRBV11-2
CDR3: CASSTGTGGSGYTF
DNA: TGTGCCAGCAGCACCGGGACAGGGGGATCCGGCTACACCTTC

size: NA
J: TRBJ1-2
D: NA
V: TRBV28
CDR3: CASSLGGGIGYGYTF
DNA: TGTGCCAGCAGTTTGGGAGGCGGGATCGGCTATGGCTACACCTTC

size: NA
J: TRBJ2-7
D: TRBD2
V: TRBV6-5
CDR3: CASSYPGGEQYF
DNA: TGTGCCAGCAGTTACCCGGGGGGAGAGCAGTACTTC

size: NA
J: TRBJ1-5
D: TRBD1
V: TRBV30
CDR3: CAWSRTTGGNQPQHF
DNA: TGTGCCTGGAGTCGGACGACAGGGGGAAATCAGCCCCAGCATTTT

size: NA
J: TRBJ2-5
D: TRBD2
V: TRBV4-2
CDR3: CASSQDWTTGGPETQYF
DNA: TGTGCCAGCAGCCAAGATTGGACCACGGGAGGGCCGGAGACCCAGTACTTC

size: few
J: TRBJ1-1
D: NA
V: TRBV7-2
CDR3: CATDQGGITEAFF
DNA: TGTGCCACCGACCAGGGCGGAATCACTGAAGCTTTCTTT

size: NA
J: TRBJ1-2
D: TRBD1
V: TRBV30
CDR3: CACDRGYGYTF
DNA: TGTGCCTGCGACAGGGGTTATGGCTACACCTTC

size: NA
J: TRBJ2-7
D: TRBD1
V: TRBV10-3
CDR3: CAISGTGNSYEQYF
DNA: TGTGCCATCAGCGGGACAGGGAACTCCTACGAGCAGTACTTC

size: NA
J: TRBJ1-1
D: TRBD1
V: TRBV27
CDR3: CASSKSPGGAFF
DNA: TGTGCCAGCAGTAAAAGCCCAGGGGGTGCTTTCTTT

size: NA
J: TRBJ2-3
D: NA
V: TRBV5-1
CDR3: CASSSNTDTQYF
DNA: TGCGCCAGCAGCTCAAACACAGATACGCAGTATTTT

size: once
J: TRBJ1-1
D: NA
V: TRBV28
CDR3: CASSRPRNTEAFF
DNA: TGTGCCAGCAGCCGCCCGCGGAACACTGAAGCTTTCTTT

size: NA
J: TRBJ2-7
D: NA
V: TRBV2
CDR3: CASMDSYASVIYF
DNA: TGTGCCAGTATGGACAGTTATGCCTCAGTTATCTACTTC

size: NA
J: TRBJ1-2
D: TRBD1
V: TRBV18
CDR3: CASSYDRVGYDGYTF
DNA: TGTGCCAGCTCATACGACAGGGTCGGCTACGATGGCTACACCTTC

size: NA
J: TRBJ2-5
D: TRBD1
V: TRBV5-1
CDR3: CASSPGQGPGETQYF
DNA: TGCGCCAGCAGCCCCGGACAGGGGCCCGGGGAGACCCAGTACTTC

size: once
J: TRBJ2-3
D: TRBD2
V: TRBV5-4
CDR3: CASSTNVLAGGTDTQYF
DNA: TGTGCCAGCAGCACGAACGTCCTAGCGGGAGGCACAGATACGCAGTATTTT

size: NA
J: TRBJ2-5
D: NA
V: TRBV29-1
CDR3: CSVYRIQETQYF
DNA: TGCAGCGTGTACAGAATCCAAGAGACCCAGTACTTC

size: NA
J: TRBJ2-2
D: NA
V: TRBV5-4
CDR3: CASSLDRNTGELFF
DNA: TGTGCCAGCAGCCTCGACAGGAACACCGGGGAGCTGTTTTTT

size: once
J: TRBJ1-5
D: NA
V: TRBV10-3
CDR3: CAITSGGNQPQHF
DNA: TGTGCCATCACAAGTGGGGGGAATCAGCCCCAGCATTTT

size: NA
J: TRBJ2-4
D: TRBD1
V: TRBV28
CDR3: CASTPDRGYGDIQYF
DNA: TGTGCCAGCACCCCCGACAGGGGGTATGGGGACATTCAGTACTTC